This TCR beta chain derives from a study of identical twins. Regarding the study as a whole: There was an excess of low generation probability in the out-of-frame alpha sequences that twins shared. Within cord blood, abundant beta clonotypes carried fewer insertions, but memory repertoires showed no such trend.

Worth noting for this clonotype: Its specificity is unknown.

Carrying unique molecular identifiers, the cDNA also gained a universal primer site through template switching. TCRdb redid the calling of the 5' RACE reads with MiXCR, one entry per CDR3 protein. In the table there are a few hundred thousand distinct CDR3 sequences, 14% of which are singletons. V lost 8 bases to trimming and J lost 5 bases; unmatched junction nucleotides: 10. Germline values: CDR1 LNHNV, CDR2 YYDKDF (reference sequence). This CDR3 is 15 amino acids long. This sample was shared with a second study, whose subject was yellow fever vaccine responses in identical twins.

The source material was CD4+ T cells sorted from blood. The chain is built from TRBV15 and TRBJ2-5, with 11 bases identical to TRBD2. The source is a woman in her late teens or twenties in good health. The CDR3 coding sequence is TGTGCCACCCCGGGACTAGCGGCCGAGGGGGAGACCCAGTACTTC. Translated, it gives CATPGLAAEGETQYF.